A single sample gave rise to the 29 T cell receptor beta chains below, sequenced in a study of T cells in Graves' hyperthyroidism and ophthalmopathy. TCR beta CDR3 regions were amplified from RNA transcripts. The primer set for the first-round RT-PCR of the TCR CDR3 was HTBI. Each CDR3 protein gets one entry after TCRdb re-called the multiplex PCR reads with MiXCR. The table lists around 760,000 distinct CDR3 sequences, 30% to 40% of them singletons. Sequencing was done on a sample of blood. Receptors originate from a woman between 35 and 50 years old with Graves' hyperthyroidism.

This clonotype was seen only a few times. The J gene is TRBJ2-5, the V gene TRBV6-6; TRBD2 agrees at 9 bases. The CDR3 loop spans 15 amino acids. The J segment lost 5 bases and the V segment lost 0 bases, leaving 4 bases of the junction unmatched. The germline gives CDR1 MNHNY, CDR2 SVGAGI (reference sequence). The CDR3 coding sequence is TGTGCCAGCAGTTACTCGCGGGGGGGCAGGGAGACCCAGTACTTC. Protein: CASSYSRGGRETQYF.

J is TRBJ2-1 and V is TRBV10-3, with 9 bases that match TRBD2. The CDR3 loop spans 14 amino acids. In germline, CDR1 is ENHRY, CDR2 SYGVKD. Trimming took 4 bases from V and 6 from J; bases not matched to a gene: 4. The CDR3 spells CAISATLAGNEQFF. The CDR3 nucleotides read TGTGCCATCAGTGCCACACTAGCGGGCAATGAGCAGTTCTTC.

V and J are TRBV10-3 and TRBJ2-7; D not certain. CDR3 length: 12 amino acids. CDR1 and CDR2 (germline): ENHRY, SYGVKD. V was cut by 6 bases and J by 4 bases, with 10 bases left in between. The CDR3 loop reads CAIRDPPYEQYF. CDR3 coding DNA: TGTGCCATCAGAGACCCGCCTTACGAGCAGTACTTC.

For this clonotype: At one end, the junction sequence differs from germline, possibly due to a read error. V is TRBV25-1 and J is TRBJ2-6; tentatively, D is TRBD1 (5 bases). The CDR3 loop spans 15 amino acids. Germline loops: CDR1 MGHDK, CDR2 SYGVNS. CDR3: CASSEWVDRGNTEAF. The CDR3 region has the DNA TGTGCCAGCAGTGAATGGGTGGATAGGGGAAACACTGAAGCTTTC.

In this sample, this clonotype turned up a few times. The chain has TRBV11-3 and TRBJ2-6; 9 nucleotides agree with TRBD2. Germline V gene sequence: CDR1 SGHNT, CDR2 YENEEA. This CDR3 has 19 residues. Trimming took 5 bases from V and 0 from J; bases not matched to a gene: 11. CDR3 in amino acids: CASSKPLAGPFSGANVLTF. Here the CDR3 DNA reads TGTGCCAGCAGCAAACCCCTAGCGGGGCCGTTCTCTGGGGCCAACGTCCTGACTTTC. Full variable domain (remainder filled in from reference TRBV11-3 and TRBJ2-6): EAGVVQSPRYKIIEKKQPVAFWCNPISGHNTLYWYLQNLGQGPELLIRYENEEAVDDSQLPKDRFSAERLKGVDSTLKIQPAELGDSAVYLCASSKPLAGPFSGANVLTFGAGSRLTVL.

The V call is TRBV10-3, the J call TRBJ1-2, with D perhaps TRBD1 (6 bases). Germline V gene data show CDR1 as ENHRY and CDR2 as SYGVKD. V lost 5 bases and J 4 bases, leaving 11 bases between the germline ends. This CDR3 has 13 residues. The CDR3 DNA reads as TGTGCCATCAGTCGGGACAATCTCTATGGCTACACCTTC. It codes for CAISRDNLYGYTF.

This clonotype appeared many times. The chain employs TRBV19 and TRBJ1-1, with 9 bases fitting TRBD1. Germline trimming cut 5 bases from V and 6 bases from J; bases unmatched to any gene: 13. The CDR3 runs 16 residues. Germline CDR1 and CDR2: LNHDA and SQIVND (reference sequence). CDR3 sequence reads: CASSPQLGQGQPEAFF. The CDR3 DNA reads TGTGCCAGTAGTCCTCAATTAGGACAGGGGCAACCTGAAGCTTTCTTT.

This clonotype has at least ten counts. The genes are TRBV3-1 and TRBJ2-6, with D uncertain. The length of the CDR3 is 17 residues. Germline values: CDR1 LGHDT, CDR2 YNNKEL (reference sequence). V lost 0 bases and J 0 bases, leaving 9 bases between the germline ends. The CDR3 DNA reads as TGTGCCAGCAGCCAAGAGGCAGGAGCCTCTGGGGCCAACGTCCTGACTTTC. Its translation: CASSQEAGASGANVLTF.

V usage is TRBV4-1 and J usage is TRBJ2-7, with 9 bases identical to TRBD1. CDR1 MGHRA and CDR2 YSYEKL come from the germline V gene. This CDR3 spans 14 amino acids. Trimming took 4 bases from V and 6 from J; bases not matched to a gene: 7. This CDR3 reads CASSPGQGKGEQYF. CDR3 nucleotide sequence: TGCGCCAGCAGCCCGGGACAGGGAAAAGGCGAGCAGTACTTC.

This clonotype was seen at least ten times. CDR3 loop: CASSQQVPNTEAFF. CDR3 nucleotide sequence: TGTGCCAGCAGCCAGCAGGTCCCGAACACTGAAGCTTTCTTT. The J gene is TRBJ1-1, the V gene TRBV9; D call uncertain. Germline V gene sequence: CDR1 SGDLS, CDR2 YYNGEE. Trimming removed 4 bases at V and 1 base at J, with 11 bases between. The CDR3 is made up of 14 amino acids.

This sequence joins TRBV20-1 and TRBJ1-2, with D perhaps TRBD1 (5 bases). In germline, CDR1 is DFQATT, CDR2 SNEGSKA (reference sequence). This CDR3 region has 13 residues. The CDR3: CRGGGRPYYGYTF. CDR3 DNA: TGCAGGGGGGGGGGGAGGCCCTACTATGGCTACACCTTC.

This chain joins TRBV7-8 and TRBJ1-2, with 8 bases fitting TRBD1. This CDR3 region has 13 residues. Germline assignment: CDR1 SGHVS and CDR2 FQNEAQ. Losses at the gene ends were 3 bases for V and 7 bases for J; bases not matched to a gene: 4. DNA of the CDR3: TGTGCCAGCAGCTTCCGGACAGGGCCTGGCTACACCTTC. This encodes CASSFRTGPGYTF. Combining the CDR3 with reference TRBV7-8 and TRBJ1-2 gives the whole variable domain GAGVSQSPRYKVAKRGQDVALRCDPISGHVSLFWYQQALGQGPEFLTYFQNEAQLDKSGLPSDRFFAERPEGSVSTLKIQRTQQEDSAVYLCASSFRTGPGYTFGSGTRLTVV.

The chain is built from TRBV20-1 and TRBJ2-5; TRBD1 matches at 10 bases. The J segment lost 3 bases and the V segment lost 3 bases, leaving 7 bases of the junction unmatched. CDR1 and CDR2 (germline): DFQATT, SNEGSKA (reference sequence). The CDR3 length is 15 residues. The CDR3 nucleotides are TGCAGTGCTAGTGTCCGGACAGGGGGGAAAGAGACCCAGTACTTC. Translated, it gives CSASVRTGGKETQYF.

Remarks on this clonotype: Because it lacks the conserved phenylalanine or tryptophan at the end, this CDR3 is likely a read error. It is unclear where the CDR3 begins or ends on the DNA, so no DNA is shown, and the CDR3 is as TCRdb lists it. J is TRBJ1-1 and V is TRBV29-1. The CDR3 sequence runs 8 residues, both termini included. Germline V gives CDR1 SQVTM, CDR2 ANQGSEA. The CDR3 sequence: CSVQGTSG.

This clonotype came up a few times. Since no conserved phenylalanine or tryptophan closes the CDR3, a read error is the likely cause. The chain is built from TRBV15 and TRBJ1-1; D uncertain. Trimming left V 7 bases short and J 1 base short, with 10 bases between. The CDR3 extends over 13 amino acids. Germline assignment: CDR1 LNHNV and CDR2 YYDKDF (reference sequence). The CDR3 DNA follows: TGTGCCACCACATCTCAAAGGAACACTGAAGCTTTCCTT. Translated, it gives CATTSQRNTEAFL.

V gene TRBV7-6 combines with J gene TRBJ2-7, with D tentatively TRBD2 (6 bases). V lost 1 base and J lost 5, with 15 bases in between. Germline V gene sequence: CDR1 SGHVS, CDR2 FNYEAQ. This CDR3 is 15 amino acids long. This CDR3 reads CASSLVPTPGDEQYF. CDR3 DNA sequence: TGTGCCAGCAGCTTAGTACCCACCCCGGGGGACGAGCAGTACTTC.

The rearrangement links TRBV19 to TRBJ2-6, with 8 bases aligning to TRBD1. Germline loops: CDR1 LNHDA, CDR2 SQIVND (reference sequence). Losses at the gene ends were 7 bases for V and 4 bases for J; bases not matched to a gene: 12. The CDR3 runs 17 residues. The CDR3 spells CASKDEDRGSGANVLTF. DNA for the CDR3: TGTGCCAGTAAGGATGAAGACAGGGGATCCGGGGCCAACGTCCTGACTTTC.

Note on this clonotype: This may come from a read error, since a much larger clone is one base off. The rearrangement uses TRBV12-3 or TRBV12-4 and TRBJ2-7; D ambiguous. V lost 7 bases to trimming and J lost 4 bases, with 11 bases between them. This CDR3 spans 12 amino acids. The CDR3: CASNVHEYEQYF. The DNA for the CDR3 is TGTGCCAGCAATGTCCATGAGTACGAGCAGTACTTC.

This chain uses TRBV6-1 with TRBJ2-5; 9 bases agree with TRBD1. Germline lookup yields CDR1 MNHNS and CDR2 SASEGT. The CDR3 contains 14 residues. V shed 11 bases and J 1 base; nucleotides not matched to a gene: 8. In nucleotides, the CDR3 is TGTGCCGGACAGGGGAATCACGGCCAAGAGACCCAGTACTTC. Protein sequence: CAGQGNHGQETQYF.

This clonotype was seen only a few times. The chain carries TRBV29-1 and TRBJ1-5; 8 positions match TRBD1. Unmatched junction bases numbered 16, after V lost 6 bases and J lost 0 bases. CDR1 and CDR2 (germline): SQVTM, ANQGSEA. The CDR3 loop spans 18 amino acids. This chain's CDR3 is CSVDLLRQGLSSNQPQHF. The CDR3 bases are TGCAGCGTAGATCTCCTTAGACAGGGGCTATCTAGCAATCAGCCCCAGCATTTT.

V is TRBV7-9 and J is TRBJ2-7, with D unresolved. Trimming cost V 5 bases and J 4 bases, with 15 bases left between them. This CDR3 is 14 amino acids long. Germline V lookup: CDR1 SEHNR, CDR2 FQNEAQ (reference sequence). The chain's CDR3 is CASSQDLPGYEQYF. The CDR3 region has the DNA TGTGCCAGCAGCCAAGATCTGCCCGGGTACGAGCAGTACTTC.

The chain has TRBV5-1 and TRBJ1-1; 7 bases match TRBD1. Germline V lookup: CDR1 SGHRS, CDR2 YFSETQ. V trimming: 4 bases; J trimming: 0 bases; junction bases outside the gene matches: 9. There are 16 residues in the CDR3. The CDR3 region has the DNA TGCGCCAGCAGCCTTAGGACAGGAGGGATGAACACTGAAGCTTTCTTT. Translated: CASSLRTGGMNTEAFF. Drawing the rest from reference TRBV5-1 and TRBJ1-1, the complete variable domain is KAGVTQTPRYLIKTRGQQVTLSCSPISGHRSVSWYQQTPGQGLQFLFEYFSETQRNKGNFPGRFSGRQFSNSRSEMNVSTLELGDSALYLCASSLRTGGMNTEAFFGQGTRLTVV.

The chain combines TRBV7-2 with TRBJ1-2; a possible D gene is TRBD1 (5 bases). Germline V gives CDR1 SGHTA, CDR2 FQGNSA. V was cut by 5 bases and J by 0 bases, with 19 bases left in between. This CDR3 region has 17 residues. The CDR3 reads CASSQERNMGANYGYTF. CDR3 nucleotides: TGTGCCAGCAGCCAGGAAAGAAACATGGGGGCTAACTATGGCTACACCTTC.

This clonotype appeared many times. The CDR3 nucleotides read TGTGCCAGCAGCGGACGCCAGGGGGCTGAAGCTTTCTTT. It codes for CASSGRQGAEAFF. V and J are TRBV7-9 and TRBJ1-1; 7 bases are a match to TRBD1. The J segment lost 6 bases and the V segment lost 5 bases, leaving 6 bases of the junction unmatched. In germline, CDR1 is SEHNR, CDR2 FQNEAQ (reference sequence). The CDR3 runs 13 residues.

A single count supports this clonotype. This clone may be a read error of a much larger clone one base away. The genes are TRBV7-9 and TRBJ2-5, with D tentatively TRBD1 (6 bases). The closer fit of TRBJ2-7 to the DNA end suggests the J call may be wrong. Germline CDR1 SEHNR, CDR2 FQNEAQ (reference sequence). This CDR3 has 14 amino acids. CDR3 in DNA: TGTGCCAGCAGCTCCGGGACACTTTCCTACGAGCAGTACTTC. Amino acid sequence: CASSSGTLSYEQYF.

This clonotype was detected ten times or more. This chain uses TRBV7-9 with TRBJ1-2; possible D gene TRBD1, 6 bases. Per germline, CDR1 SEHNR and CDR2 FQNEAQ (reference sequence). V was clipped by 2 bases and J by 0 bases, with 10 bases between them. CDR3 size: 15 residues. CDR3 sequence: CASSLQGTANYGYTF. The DNA for the CDR3 is TGTGCCAGCAGCTTACAGGGGACCGCTAACTATGGCTACACCTTC. Based on the CDR3 plus reference TRBV7-9 and TRBJ1-2, the full variable domain is DTGVSQNPRHKITKRGQNVTFRCDPISEHNRLYWYRQTLGQGPEFLTYFQNEAQLEKSRLLSDRFSAERPKGSFSTLEIQRTEQGDSAMYLCASSLQGTANYGYTFGSGTRLTVV.

This clonotype was counted at least ten times. J is TRBJ2-7 and V is TRBV7-2, with D hard to call. The CDR3 runs 13 residues. The germline V and J ends were trimmed by 0 bases and 3 bases, with 6 bases remaining between them. Germline CDR1 SGHTA, CDR2 FQGNSA. CDR3 amino acids: CASSLAQFYEQYF. The CDR3 DNA reads as TGTGCCAGCAGCTTAGCGCAGTTCTACGAGCAGTACTTC.

In its sample, this clonotype was seen once. Sequence at one end of the junction differs from germline and may be a read error. This chain joins TRBV24-1 and TRBJ2-7, with D tentatively TRBD1 (5 bases). This CDR3 comprises 13 residues. CDR1 is KGHDR, CDR2 SFDVKD, per germline. The CDR3 coding sequence is TGTGCCAGCAGAGGCCAGGGTGTCTACGAGCAGTGCTTC. This translates into CASRGQGVYEQCF.

The V and J genes are TRBV4-3 and TRBJ1-3; no firm D call. CDR3 length: 14 residues. Germline loops: CDR1 LGHNA, CDR2 YSLEER. V was clipped by 0 bases and J by 1 base, with 4 bases between them. The CDR3 region has the DNA TGCGCCAGCAGCCAAGATCCTTCTGGAAACACCATATATTTT. This codes for CASSQDPSGNTIYF.